This T cell receptor (beta chain) was captured in a study of blood T cell repertoires in COVID-19. About the study: Acute and convalescent COVID-19 specimens originated in the United States, Italy and Spain.

Self-reported history from a screening survey and questionnaire set each donor's cohort. The length of the CDR3 is 15 residues. Germline-derived CDR1 and CDR2 are ENHRY and SYGVKD. Trimming took 5 bases from V and 2 from J; bases not matched to a gene: 6. Under the authors' procedure: Reference gene primer amplification yielded estimated nucleated cell counts. Here immunoSEQ multiplex PCR was the method, and the copy in TCRdb shows in-frame clones only, minus some. The V and J calls and clone size were taken over from that table, and D and trimming were inferred from the DNA. Seen here are about 260,000 clones, around 89% observed once, and the top ten hold 0.95% to 1.5%.

The clonotype was recovered from a woman aged 40-49 years with acute COVID-19. The sample taken for sequencing was PBMCs or T cells enriched from blood (not recorded which). The chain recombines TRBV10-3 with TRBJ2-5; 9 bases agree with TRBD1. The CDR3: CAISPDRGLQETQYF. The DNA for the CDR3 is TGTGCCATCAGTCCTGACAGGGGGTTGCAAGAGACCCAGTACTTC.